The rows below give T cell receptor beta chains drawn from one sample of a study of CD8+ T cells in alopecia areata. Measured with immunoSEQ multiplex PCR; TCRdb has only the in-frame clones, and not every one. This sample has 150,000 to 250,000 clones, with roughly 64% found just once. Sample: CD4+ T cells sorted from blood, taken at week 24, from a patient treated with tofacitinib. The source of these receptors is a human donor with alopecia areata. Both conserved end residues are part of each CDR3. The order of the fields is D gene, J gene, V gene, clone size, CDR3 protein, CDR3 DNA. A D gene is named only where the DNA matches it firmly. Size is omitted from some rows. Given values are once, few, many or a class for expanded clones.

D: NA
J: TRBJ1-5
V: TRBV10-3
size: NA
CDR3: CAIRDGANQPQHF
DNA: TGTGCCATCAGGGACGGAGCCAATCAGCCCCAGCATTTT

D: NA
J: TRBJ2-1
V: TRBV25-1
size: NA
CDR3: CASSEYRGNEQFF
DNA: TGTGCCAGCAGTGAATATAGGGGGAATGAGCAGTTCTTC

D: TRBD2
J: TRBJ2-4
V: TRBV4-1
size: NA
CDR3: CASSPPPPGLAPQYF
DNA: TGCGCCAGCAGCCCCCCACCCCCGGGACTAGCGCCGCAGTACTTC

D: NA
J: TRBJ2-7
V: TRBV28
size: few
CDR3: CASSFQGYEQYF
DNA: TGTGCCAGCAGTTTTCAGGGCTACGAGCAGTACTTC

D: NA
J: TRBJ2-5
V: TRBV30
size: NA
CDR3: CAWSEGGGETQYF
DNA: TGTGCCTGGAGCGAGGGGGGAGGGGAGACCCAGTACTTC

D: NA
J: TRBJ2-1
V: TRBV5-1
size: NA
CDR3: CASSLDLTPLSYNEQFF
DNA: TGCGCCAGCAGCCTAGACCTTACTCCCCTCTCCTACAATGAGCAGTTCTTC

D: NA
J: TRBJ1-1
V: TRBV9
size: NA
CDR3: CASSLTDTEAFF
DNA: TGTGCCAGCAGTTTGACAGACACTGAAGCTTTCTTT

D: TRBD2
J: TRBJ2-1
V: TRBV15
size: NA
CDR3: CATSRAGLAGNRQFF
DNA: TGTGCCACCAGCAGAGCGGGACTAGCGGGAAACCGACAGTTCTTC

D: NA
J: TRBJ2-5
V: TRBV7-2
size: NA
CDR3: CASSLGWGRETQYF
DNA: TGTGCCAGCAGCTTAGGTTGGGGACGAGAGACCCAGTACTTC

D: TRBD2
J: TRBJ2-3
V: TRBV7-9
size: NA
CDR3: CASSPTTSGGLTDTQYF
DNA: TGTGCCAGCAGCCCAACGACTAGCGGGGGACTCACAGATACGCAGTATTTT

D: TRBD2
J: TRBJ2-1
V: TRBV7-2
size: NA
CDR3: CASSLVGGLAGNNEQFF
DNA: TGTGCCAGCAGCTTAGTTGGGGGACTAGCGGGAAACAATGAGCAGTTCTTC

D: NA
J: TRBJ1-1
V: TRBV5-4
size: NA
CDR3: CASSLNAEKEAFF
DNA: TGTGCCAGCAGCTTGAACGCGGAGAAAGAAGCTTTCTTT

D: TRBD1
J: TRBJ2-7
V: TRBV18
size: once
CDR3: CASSPMDRGYEQYF
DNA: TGTGCCAGCTCACCAATGGACAGGGGCTACGAGCAGTACTTC

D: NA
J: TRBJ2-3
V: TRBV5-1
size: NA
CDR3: CASSLGSVSTDTQYF
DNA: TGCGCCAGCAGCTTAGGGAGTGTCAGCACAGATACGCAGTATTTT

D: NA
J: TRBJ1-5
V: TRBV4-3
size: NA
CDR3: CASSQDSFSNQPQHF
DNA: TGCGCCAGCAGCCAAGACAGTTTTAGCAATCAGCCCCAGCATTTT

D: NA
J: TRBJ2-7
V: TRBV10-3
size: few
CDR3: CAISESKSIEQYF
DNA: TGTGCCATCAGTGAGTCGAAATCCATAGAGCAGTACTTC

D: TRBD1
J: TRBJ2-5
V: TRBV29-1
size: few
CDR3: CSVAYRGQGETQYF
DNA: TGCAGCGTCGCCTACAGGGGGCAGGGGGAGACCCAGTACTTC

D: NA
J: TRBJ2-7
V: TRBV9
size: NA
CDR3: CASSVGGAITHEQYF
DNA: TGTGCCAGCAGCGTAGGGGGGGCGATTACCCACGAGCAGTACTTC